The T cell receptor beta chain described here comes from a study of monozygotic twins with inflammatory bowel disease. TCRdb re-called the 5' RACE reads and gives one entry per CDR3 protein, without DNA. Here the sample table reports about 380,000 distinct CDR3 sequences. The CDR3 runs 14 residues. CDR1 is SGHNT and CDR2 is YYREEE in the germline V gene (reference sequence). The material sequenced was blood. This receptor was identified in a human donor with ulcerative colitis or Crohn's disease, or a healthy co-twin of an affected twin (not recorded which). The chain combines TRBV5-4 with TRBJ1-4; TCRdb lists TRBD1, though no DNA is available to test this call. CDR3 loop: CASSLQGFGEKLFF. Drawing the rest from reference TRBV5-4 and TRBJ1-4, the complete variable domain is ETGVTQSPTHLIKTRGQQVTLRCSSQSGHNTVSWYQQALGQGPQFIFQYYREEENGRGNFPPRFSGLQFPNYSSELNVNALELDDSALYLCASSLQGFGEKLFFGSGTQLSVL.